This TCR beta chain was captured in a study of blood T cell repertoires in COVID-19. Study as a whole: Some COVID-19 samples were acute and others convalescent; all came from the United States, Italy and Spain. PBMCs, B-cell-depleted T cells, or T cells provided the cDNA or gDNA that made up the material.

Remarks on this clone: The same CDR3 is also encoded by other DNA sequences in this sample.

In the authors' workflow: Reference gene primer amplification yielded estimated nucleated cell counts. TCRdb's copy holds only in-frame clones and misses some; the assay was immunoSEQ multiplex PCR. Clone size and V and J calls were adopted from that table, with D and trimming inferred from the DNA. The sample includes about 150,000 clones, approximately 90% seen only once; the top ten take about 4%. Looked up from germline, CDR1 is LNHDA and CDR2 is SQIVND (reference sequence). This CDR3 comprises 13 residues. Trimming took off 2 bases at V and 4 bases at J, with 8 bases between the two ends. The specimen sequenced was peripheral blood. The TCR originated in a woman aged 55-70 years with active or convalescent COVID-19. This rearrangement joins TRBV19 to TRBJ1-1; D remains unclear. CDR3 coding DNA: TGTGCCAGTAGTATACAAAGAGGCACTGAAGCTTTCTTT. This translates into CASSIQRGTEAFF.